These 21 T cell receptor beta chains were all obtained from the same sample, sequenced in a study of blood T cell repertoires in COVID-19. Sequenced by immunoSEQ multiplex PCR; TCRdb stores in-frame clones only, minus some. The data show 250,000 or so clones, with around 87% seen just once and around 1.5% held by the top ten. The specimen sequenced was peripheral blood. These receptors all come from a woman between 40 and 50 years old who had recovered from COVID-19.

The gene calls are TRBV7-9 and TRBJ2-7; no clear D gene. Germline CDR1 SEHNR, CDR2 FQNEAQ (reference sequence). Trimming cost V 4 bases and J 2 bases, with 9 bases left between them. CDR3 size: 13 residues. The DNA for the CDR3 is TGTGCCAGCAGCTCGGAGAGAACCTACGAGCAGTACTTC. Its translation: CASSSERTYEQYF.

The CDR3 DNA reads as TGCGCCAGCAGCTTACAGGGTTTCGCCGAGCAGTACTTC. Translating it yields CASSLQGFAEQYF. The chain links TRBV5-1 to TRBJ2-7, with D maybe TRBD1 (6 bases). CDR3 length equals 13 residues. The germline V gene encodes CDR1 SGHRS and CDR2 YFSETQ. V was shortened by 2 bases and J by 6 bases, with 12 bases between the two germline ends.

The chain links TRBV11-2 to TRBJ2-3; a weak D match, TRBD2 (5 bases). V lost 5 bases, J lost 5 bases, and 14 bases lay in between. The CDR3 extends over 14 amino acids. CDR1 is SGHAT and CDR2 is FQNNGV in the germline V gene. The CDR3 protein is CASSPPDWRDTQYF. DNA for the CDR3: TGTGCCAGCAGCCCCCCGGACTGGAGAGATACGCAGTATTTT.

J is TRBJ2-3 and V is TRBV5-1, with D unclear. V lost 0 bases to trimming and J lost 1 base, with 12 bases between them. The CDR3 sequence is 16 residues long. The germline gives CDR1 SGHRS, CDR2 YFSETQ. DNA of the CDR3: TGCGCCAGCAGCTTGGACCTAGGAGAAGGCACAGATACGCAGTATTTT. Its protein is CASSLDLGEGTDTQYF.

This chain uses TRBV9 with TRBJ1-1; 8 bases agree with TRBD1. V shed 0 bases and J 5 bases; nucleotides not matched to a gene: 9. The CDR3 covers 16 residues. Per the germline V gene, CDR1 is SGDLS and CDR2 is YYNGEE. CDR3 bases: TGTGCCAGCAGCGTAGCGGGGGGACAGGTCCTTACTGAAGCTTTCTTT. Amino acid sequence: CASSVAGGQVLTEAFF.

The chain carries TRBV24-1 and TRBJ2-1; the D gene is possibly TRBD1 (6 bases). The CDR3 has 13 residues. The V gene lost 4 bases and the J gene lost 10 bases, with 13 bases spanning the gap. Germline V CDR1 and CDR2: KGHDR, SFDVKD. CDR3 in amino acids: CATSDHNREEQFF. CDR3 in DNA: TGTGCCACCAGTGACCATAACAGGGAAGAGCAGTTCTTC.

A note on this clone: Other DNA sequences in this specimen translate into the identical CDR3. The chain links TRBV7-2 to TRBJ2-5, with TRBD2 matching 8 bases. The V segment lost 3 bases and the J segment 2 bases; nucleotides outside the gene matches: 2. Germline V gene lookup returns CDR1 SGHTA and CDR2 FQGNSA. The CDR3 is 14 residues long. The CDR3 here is CASSFQRGQETQYF. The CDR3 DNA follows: TGTGCCAGCAGCTTCCAGCGGGGGCAAGAGACCCAGTACTTC.

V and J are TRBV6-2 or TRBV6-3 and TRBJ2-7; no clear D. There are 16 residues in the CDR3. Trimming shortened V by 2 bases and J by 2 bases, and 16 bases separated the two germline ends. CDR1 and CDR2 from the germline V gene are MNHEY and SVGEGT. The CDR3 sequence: CASSYPRQLKPYEQYF. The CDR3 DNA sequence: TGTGCCAGCAGTTACCCCCGACAACTGAAACCCTACGAGCAGTACTTC.

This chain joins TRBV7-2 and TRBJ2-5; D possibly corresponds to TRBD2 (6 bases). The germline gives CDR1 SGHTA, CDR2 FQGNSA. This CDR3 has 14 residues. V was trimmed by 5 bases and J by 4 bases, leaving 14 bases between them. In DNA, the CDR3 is TGTGCCAGCAGCCCTTCACTAGCTGGAGAGACCCAGTACTTC. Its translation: CASSPSLAGETQYF. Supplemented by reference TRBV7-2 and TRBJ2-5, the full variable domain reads GAGVSQSPSNKVTEKGKDVELRCDPISGHTALYWYRQSLGQGLEFLIYFQGNSAPDKSGLPSDRFSAERTGGSVSTLTIQRTQQEDSAVYLCASSPSLAGETQYFGPGTRLLVL.

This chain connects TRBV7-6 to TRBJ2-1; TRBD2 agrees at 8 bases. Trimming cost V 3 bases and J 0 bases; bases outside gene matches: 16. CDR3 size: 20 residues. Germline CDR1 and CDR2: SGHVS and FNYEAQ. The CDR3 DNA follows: TGTGCCAGCAGCTTCCTAGCGACGGGGGGGCGGGAAAGCTCCTACAATGAGCAGTTCTTC. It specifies CASSFLATGGRESSYNEQFF.

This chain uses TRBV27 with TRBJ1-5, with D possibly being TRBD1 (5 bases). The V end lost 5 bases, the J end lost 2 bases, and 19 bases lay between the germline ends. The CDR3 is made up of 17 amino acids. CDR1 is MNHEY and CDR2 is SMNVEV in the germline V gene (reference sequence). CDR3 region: CASSPQGWALGNQPQHF. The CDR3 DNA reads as TGTGCCAGCAGTCCCCAGGGATGGGCGTTGGGCAATCAGCCCCAGCATTTT.

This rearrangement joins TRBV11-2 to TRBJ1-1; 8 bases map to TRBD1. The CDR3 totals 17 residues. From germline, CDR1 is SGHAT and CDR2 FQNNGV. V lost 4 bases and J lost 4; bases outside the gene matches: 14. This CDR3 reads CASSSTRAGGDGTEAFF. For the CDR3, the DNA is TGTGCCAGCAGCTCTACAAGAGCAGGGGGCGATGGCACTGAAGCTTTCTTT.

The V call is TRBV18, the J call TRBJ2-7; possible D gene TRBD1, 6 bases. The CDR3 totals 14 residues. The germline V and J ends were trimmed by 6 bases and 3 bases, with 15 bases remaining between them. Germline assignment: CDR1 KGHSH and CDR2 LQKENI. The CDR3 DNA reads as TGTGCCAGCTCTTCAGGGGTGGGGGACTACGAGCAGTACTTC. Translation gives CASSSGVGDYEQYF.

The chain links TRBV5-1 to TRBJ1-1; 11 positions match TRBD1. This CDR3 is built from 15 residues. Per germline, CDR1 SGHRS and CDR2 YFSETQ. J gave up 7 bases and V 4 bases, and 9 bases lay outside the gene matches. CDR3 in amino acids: CASSEPDRGQGEAFF. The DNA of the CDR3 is TGCGCCAGCAGCGAACCGGACAGGGGGCAAGGTGAAGCTTTCTTT.

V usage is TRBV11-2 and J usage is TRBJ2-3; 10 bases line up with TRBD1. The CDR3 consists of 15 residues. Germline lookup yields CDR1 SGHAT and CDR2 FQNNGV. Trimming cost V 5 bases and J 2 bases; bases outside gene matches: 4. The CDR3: CASSPDRGNTDTQYF. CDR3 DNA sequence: TGTGCCAGCAGCCCGGACAGGGGGAACACAGATACGCAGTATTTT.

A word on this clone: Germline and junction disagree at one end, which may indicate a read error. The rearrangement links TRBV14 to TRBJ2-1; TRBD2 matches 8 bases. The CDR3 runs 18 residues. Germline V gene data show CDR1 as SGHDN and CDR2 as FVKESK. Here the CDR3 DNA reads TGTGCCAGCAGCCATCCCCCCAGCAGGGTAGCGGGGTACACTGAGCAGTTCTTC. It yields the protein CASSHPPSRVAGYTEQFF.

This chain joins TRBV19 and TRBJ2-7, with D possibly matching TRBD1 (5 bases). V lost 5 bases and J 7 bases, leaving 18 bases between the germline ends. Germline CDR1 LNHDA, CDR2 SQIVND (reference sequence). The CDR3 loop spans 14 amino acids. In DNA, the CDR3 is TGTGCCAGTAGTCCACGACAGTTCAAGGAGGAGCAGTACTTC. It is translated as CASSPRQFKEEQYF.

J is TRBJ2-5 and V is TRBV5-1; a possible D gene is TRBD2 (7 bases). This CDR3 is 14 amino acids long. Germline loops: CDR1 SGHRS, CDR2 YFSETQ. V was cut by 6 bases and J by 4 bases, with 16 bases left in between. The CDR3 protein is CASTSGRGSETQYF. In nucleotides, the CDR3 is TGCGCCAGCACTAGCGGCAGGGGTTCAGAGACCCAGTACTTC. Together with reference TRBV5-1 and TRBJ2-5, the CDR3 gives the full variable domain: KAGVTQTPRYLIKTRGQQVTLSCSPISGHRSVSWYQQTPGQGLQFLFEYFSETQRNKGNFPGRFSGRQFSNSRSEMNVSTLELGDSALYLCASTSGRGSETQYFGPGTRLLVL.

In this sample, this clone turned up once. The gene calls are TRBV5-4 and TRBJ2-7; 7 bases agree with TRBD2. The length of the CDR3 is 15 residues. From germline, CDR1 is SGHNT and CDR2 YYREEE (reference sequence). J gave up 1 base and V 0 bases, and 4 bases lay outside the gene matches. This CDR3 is CASSLDAGESYEQYF. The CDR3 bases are TGTGCCAGCAGCTTGGATGCGGGGGAGTCCTACGAGCAGTACTTC.

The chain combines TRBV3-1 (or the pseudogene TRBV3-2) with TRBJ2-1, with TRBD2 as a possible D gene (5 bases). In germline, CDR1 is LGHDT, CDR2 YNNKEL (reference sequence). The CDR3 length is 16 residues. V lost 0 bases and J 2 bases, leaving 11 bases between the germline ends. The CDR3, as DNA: TGTGCCAGCAGCCAAGATTTGGGAGTCGCCTACAATGAGCAGTTCTTC. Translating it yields CASSQDLGVAYNEQFF.

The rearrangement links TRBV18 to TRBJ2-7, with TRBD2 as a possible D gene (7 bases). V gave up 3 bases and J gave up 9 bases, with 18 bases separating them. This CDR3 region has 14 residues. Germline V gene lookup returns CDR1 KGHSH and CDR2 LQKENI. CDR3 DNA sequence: TGTGCCAGCTCACCCGAGTCGGCGGGGGCCGTGCAGTACTTC. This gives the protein CASSPESAGAVQYF.